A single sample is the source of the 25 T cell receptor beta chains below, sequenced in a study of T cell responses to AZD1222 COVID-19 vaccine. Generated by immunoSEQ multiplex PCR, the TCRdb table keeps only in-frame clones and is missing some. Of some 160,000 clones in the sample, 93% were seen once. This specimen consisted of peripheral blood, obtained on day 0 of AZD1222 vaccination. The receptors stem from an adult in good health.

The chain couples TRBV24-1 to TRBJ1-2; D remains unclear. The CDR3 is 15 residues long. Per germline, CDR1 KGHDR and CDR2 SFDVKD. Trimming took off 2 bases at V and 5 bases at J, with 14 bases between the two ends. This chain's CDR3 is CATSDSGSLRYGYTF. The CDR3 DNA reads TGTGCCACCAGTGATTCCGGGAGTTTGAGGTATGGCTACACCTTC.

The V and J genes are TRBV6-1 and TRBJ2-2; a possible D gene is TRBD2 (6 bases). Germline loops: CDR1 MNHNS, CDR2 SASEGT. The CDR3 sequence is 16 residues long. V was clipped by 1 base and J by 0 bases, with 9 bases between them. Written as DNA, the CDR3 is TGTGCCAGCAGTGAAGTGTGGGGGGCGAACACCGGGGAGCTGTTTTTT. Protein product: CASSEVWGANTGELFF.

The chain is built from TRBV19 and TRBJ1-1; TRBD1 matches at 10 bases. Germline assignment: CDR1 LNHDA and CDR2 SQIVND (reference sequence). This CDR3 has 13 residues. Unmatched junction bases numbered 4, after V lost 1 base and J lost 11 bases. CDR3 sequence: CASSIVGQGTAFF. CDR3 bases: TGTGCCAGTAGTATAGTGGGACAGGGGACGGCTTTCTTT.

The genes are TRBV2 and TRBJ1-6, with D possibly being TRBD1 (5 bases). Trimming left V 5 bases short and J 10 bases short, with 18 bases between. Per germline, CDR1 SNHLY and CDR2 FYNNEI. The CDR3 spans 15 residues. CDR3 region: CASSLAGGGSSPLHF. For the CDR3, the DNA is TGTGCCAGCAGTTTGGCGGGGGGGGGTAGCTCACCCCTCCACTTT.

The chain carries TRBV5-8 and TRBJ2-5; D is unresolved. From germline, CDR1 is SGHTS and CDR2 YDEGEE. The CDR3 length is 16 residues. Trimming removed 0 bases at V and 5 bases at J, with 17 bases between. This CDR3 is CASSLAGSSPRETQYF. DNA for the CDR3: TGTGCCAGCAGCTTGGCCGGTAGTTCCCCGAGGGAGACCCAGTACTTC.

CDR3 residues: CASAKMGGTGELFF. CDR3 DNA sequence: TGTGCTAGCGCCAAAATGGGGGGGACCGGGGAGCTGTTTTTT. J is TRBJ2-2 and V is TRBV7-7, with 7 bases aligning to TRBD2. The CDR3 extends over 14 amino acids. CDR1 is SSHAT and CDR2 is FNYEAQ in the germline V gene (reference sequence).

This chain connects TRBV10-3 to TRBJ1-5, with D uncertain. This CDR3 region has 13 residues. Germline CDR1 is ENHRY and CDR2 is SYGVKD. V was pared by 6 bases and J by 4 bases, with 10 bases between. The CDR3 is CAIRADNNQPQHF. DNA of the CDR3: TGTGCCATCAGGGCAGACAATAATCAGCCCCAGCATTTT.

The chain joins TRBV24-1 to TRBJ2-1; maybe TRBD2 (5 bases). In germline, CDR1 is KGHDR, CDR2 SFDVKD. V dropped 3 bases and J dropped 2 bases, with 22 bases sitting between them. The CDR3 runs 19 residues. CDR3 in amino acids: CATSDTRPIEGGTYNEQFF. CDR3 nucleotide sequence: TGTGCCACCAGTGATACCCGCCCCATCGAGGGTGGGACCTACAATGAGCAGTTCTTC.

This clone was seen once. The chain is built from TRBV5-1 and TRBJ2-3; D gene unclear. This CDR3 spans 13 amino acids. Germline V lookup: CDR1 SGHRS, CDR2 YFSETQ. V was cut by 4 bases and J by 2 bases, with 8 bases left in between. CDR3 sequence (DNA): TGCGCCAGCAGCGGCCAGGACACAGATACGCAGTATTTT. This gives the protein CASSGQDTDTQYF.

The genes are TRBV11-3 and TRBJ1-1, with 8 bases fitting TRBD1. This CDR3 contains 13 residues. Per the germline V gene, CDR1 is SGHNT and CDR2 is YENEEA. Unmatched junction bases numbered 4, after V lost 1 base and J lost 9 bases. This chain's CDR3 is CASSLARGRKAFF. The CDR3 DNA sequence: TGTGCCAGCAGCTTAGCCAGGGGGCGGAAAGCTTTCTTT.

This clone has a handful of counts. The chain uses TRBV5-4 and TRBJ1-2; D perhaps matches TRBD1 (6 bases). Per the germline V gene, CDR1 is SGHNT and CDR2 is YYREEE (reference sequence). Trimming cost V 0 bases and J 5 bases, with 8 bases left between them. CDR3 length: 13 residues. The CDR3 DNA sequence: TGTGCCAGCAGCTTGGAAACAGGGTATGGCTACACCTTC. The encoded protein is CASSLETGYGYTF.

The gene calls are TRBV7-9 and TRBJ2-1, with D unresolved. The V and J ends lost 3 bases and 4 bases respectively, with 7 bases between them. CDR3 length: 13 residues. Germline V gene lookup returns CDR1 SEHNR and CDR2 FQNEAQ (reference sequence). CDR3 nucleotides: TGTGCCAGCAGCTTCGTCAGGTACAATGAGCAGTTCTTC. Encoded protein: CASSFVRYNEQFF.

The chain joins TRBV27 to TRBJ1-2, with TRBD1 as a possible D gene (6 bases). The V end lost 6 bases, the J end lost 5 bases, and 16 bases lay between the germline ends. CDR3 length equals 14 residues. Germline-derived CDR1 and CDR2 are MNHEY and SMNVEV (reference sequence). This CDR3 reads CASSTTGHRYGYTF. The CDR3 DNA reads TGTGCCAGCAGCACAACGGGACACAGATATGGCTACACCTTC.

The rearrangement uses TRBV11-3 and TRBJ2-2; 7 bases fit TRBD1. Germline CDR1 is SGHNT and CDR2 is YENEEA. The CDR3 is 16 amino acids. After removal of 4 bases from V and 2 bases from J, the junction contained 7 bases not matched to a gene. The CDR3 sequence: CASSSSGTANTGELFF. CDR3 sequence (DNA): TGTGCCAGCAGCTCCTCCGGGACAGCAAACACCGGGGAGCTGTTTTTT.

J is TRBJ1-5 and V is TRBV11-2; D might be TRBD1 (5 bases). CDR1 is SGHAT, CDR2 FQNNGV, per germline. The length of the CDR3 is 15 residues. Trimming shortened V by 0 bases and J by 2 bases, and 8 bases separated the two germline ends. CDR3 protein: CASSLDLQGNQPQHF. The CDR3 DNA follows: TGTGCCAGCAGCTTAGACCTACAGGGCAATCAGCCCCAGCATTTT. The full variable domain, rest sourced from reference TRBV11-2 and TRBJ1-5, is EAGVAQSPRYKIIEKRQSVAFWCNPISGHATLYWYQQILGQGPKLLIQFQNNGVVDDSQLPKDRFSAERLKGVDSTLKIQPAKLEDSAVYLCASSLDLQGNQPQHFGDGTRLSIL.

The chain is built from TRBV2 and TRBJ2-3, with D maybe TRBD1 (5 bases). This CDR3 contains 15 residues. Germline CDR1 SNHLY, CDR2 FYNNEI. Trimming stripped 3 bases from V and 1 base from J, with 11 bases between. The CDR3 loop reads CASSDIGAGTDTQYF. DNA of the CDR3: TGTGCCAGCAGTGATATAGGGGCAGGCACAGATACGCAGTATTTT.

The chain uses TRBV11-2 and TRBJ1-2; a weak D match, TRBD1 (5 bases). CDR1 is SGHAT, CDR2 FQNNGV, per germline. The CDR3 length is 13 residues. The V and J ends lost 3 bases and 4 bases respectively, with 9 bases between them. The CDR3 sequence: CASSFDRFYGYTF. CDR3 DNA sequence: TGTGCCAGCAGCTTCGACAGATTCTATGGCTACACCTTC.

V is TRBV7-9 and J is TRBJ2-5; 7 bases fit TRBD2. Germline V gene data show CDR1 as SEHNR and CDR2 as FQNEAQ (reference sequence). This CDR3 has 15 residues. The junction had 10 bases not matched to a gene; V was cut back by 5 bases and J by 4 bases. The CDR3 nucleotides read TGTGCCAGCAGCCGGATGGGAGGGCCTCCAGAGACCCAGTACTTC. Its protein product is CASSRMGGPPETQYF.

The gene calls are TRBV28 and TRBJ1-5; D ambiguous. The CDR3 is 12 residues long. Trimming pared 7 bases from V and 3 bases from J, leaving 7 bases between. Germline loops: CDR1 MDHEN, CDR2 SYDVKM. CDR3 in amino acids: CASNRDNQPQHF. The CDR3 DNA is TGTGCCAGCAACAGAGACAATCAGCCCCAGCATTTT.

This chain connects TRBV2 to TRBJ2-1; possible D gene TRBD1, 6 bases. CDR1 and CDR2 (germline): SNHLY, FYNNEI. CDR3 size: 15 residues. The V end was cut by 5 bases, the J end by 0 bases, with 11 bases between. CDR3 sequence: CASSYRASSYNEQFF. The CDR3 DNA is TGTGCCAGCAGTTACAGGGCCAGCTCCTACAATGAGCAGTTCTTC.

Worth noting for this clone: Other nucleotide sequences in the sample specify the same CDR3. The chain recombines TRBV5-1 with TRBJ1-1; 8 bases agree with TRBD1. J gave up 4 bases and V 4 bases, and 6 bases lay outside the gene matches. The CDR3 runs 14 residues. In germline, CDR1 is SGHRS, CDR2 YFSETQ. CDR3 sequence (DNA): TGCGCCAGCAGCACCGGACAGGGAGGCACTGAAGCTTTCTTT. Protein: CASSTGQGGTEAFF.

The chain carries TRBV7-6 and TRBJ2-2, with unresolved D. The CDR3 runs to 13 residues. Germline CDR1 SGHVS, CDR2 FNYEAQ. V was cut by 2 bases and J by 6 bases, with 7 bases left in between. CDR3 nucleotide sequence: TGTGCCAGCAGCTTACAGGTAGCCGGGGAGCTGTTTTTT. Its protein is CASSLQVAGELFF.

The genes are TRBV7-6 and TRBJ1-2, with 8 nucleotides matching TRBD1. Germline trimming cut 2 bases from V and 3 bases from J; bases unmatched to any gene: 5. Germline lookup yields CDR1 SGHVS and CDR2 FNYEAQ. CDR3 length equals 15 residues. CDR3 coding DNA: TGTGCCAGCAGCTTAATGGACAGGGCGGACTATGGCTACACCTTC. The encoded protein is CASSLMDRADYGYTF.

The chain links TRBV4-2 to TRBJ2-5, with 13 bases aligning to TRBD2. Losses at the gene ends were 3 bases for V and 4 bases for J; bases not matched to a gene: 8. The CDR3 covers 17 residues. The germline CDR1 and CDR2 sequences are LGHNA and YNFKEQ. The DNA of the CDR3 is TGTGCCAGCAGCCACGGGACTAGCGGGGAGGGAGCAGAGACCCAGTACTTC. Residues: CASSHGTSGEGAETQYF.

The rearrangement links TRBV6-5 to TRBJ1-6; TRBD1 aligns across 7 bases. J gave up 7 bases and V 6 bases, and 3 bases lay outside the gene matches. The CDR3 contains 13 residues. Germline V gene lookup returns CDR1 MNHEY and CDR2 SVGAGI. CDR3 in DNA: TGTGCCAGCAGAGACAGGGCAAATTCACCCCTCCACTTT. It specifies CASRDRANSPLHF.